This T cell receptor (beta chain) derives from a study of identical twins. This clonotype was detected only a few times. CDR1 is MNHEY and CDR2 is SMNVEV in the germline V gene (reference sequence). This CDR3 has 14 residues. Trimming took 0 bases from V and 5 from J, leaving 8 bases between them. TCRdb re-derived calls from the 5' RACE reads in MiXCR, one entry per CDR3 protein. The data contain roughly 220,000 distinct CDR3 sequences, over 5% of them singletons. These data were also filed under a second study, of T cells expressing NK-cell markers.

This TCR was recovered from a woman between 18 and 30 years old in good health. The sequencing input was CD8+ T cells sorted from blood. The gene calls are TRBV27 and TRBJ1-5; D may be TRBD1 (5 bases). The CDR3 nucleotides are TGTGCCAGCAGTTTATCGAGGGGCGATCAGCCCCAGCATTTT. This translates into CASSLSRGDQPQHF.